The rows below give T cell receptor beta chains drawn from one sample of a study of Ad26.COV2.S vaccination and SARS-CoV-2 variants. Data came from immunoSEQ multiplex PCR; TCRdb stores just in-frame clones and leaves some out. The data show 300,000 to 350,000 clones, around four fifths seen once. The sample consisted of peripheral blood, taken in a trial of Ad26.COV2.S vaccine versus placebo. Receptors were obtained from a person aged 18-65 years who received the Ad26.COV2.S COVID-19 vaccine or a placebo. Each CDR3 is given with its conserved first and last residue. Fields, in order: clone size, V gene, J gene, CDR3 protein. Rows give clone size only sometimes, using once, few, many, or a class for an expanded clone.

.,TRBV3-1/TRBV3-2,TRBJ2-7,CASSQGPVQYF
.,TRBV7-9,TRBJ2-7,CASSIVSGTHGEQYF
.,TRBV5-5,TRBJ1-3,CASSLWDSGNTIYF
.,TRBV30,TRBJ1-2,CAGRALDWGYGYTF
.,TRBV28,TRBJ2-2,CASSPHTGGELFF
.,TRBV9,TRBJ2-3,CASSVDLAGLGDTQYF
.,TRBV29-1,TRBJ1-2,CSVEQGAIDGYTF
.,TRBV10-2,TRBJ1-6,CASSESFSYNSPLHF
.,TRBV5-1,TRBJ2-7,CASSLGLFRQGAAPVGYEQYF
.,TRBV28,TRBJ1-2,CASSPFNTNYGYTF
.,TRBV5-1,TRBJ1-4,CASSVGQSNEKLFF
.,TRBV27,TRBJ2-7,CASSLTHLRYEQYF
.,TRBV9,TRBJ1-6,CASSAGGGGSPLHF
.,TRBV18,TRBJ2-7,CASSSQGDYEQYF
.,TRBV12-3/TRBV12-4,TRBJ1-2,CASSLVGGPGYTF
.,TRBV5-1,TRBJ1-1,CASSLTDIMNTEAFF
.,TRBV24-1,TRBJ2-1,CATSDGDRANEQFF
.,TRBV10-3,TRBJ2-5,CAISRDFQETQYF
.,TRBV18,TRBJ2-4,CASSPGQGWQNIQYF
.,TRBV14,TRBJ1-6,CASSQDLGQGVRSPLHF
.,TRBV7-8,TRBJ2-1,CASSSLPGQGWGEQFF
.,TRBV5-4,TRBJ1-2,CASSTGQTTYYGYTF
.,TRBV11-2,TRBJ2-7,CASSFSLGEQYF
.,TRBV28,TRBJ2-1,CASSSLGQGVNEQFF
once,TRBV6-5,TRBJ2-2,CASSYLGETTGELFF
.,TRBV11-2,TRBJ2-7,CASSLSAWDITYEQYF
.,TRBV5-6,TRBJ1-5,CATSNARDRGIQPQHF
once,TRBV28,TRBJ2-4,CASSLTWEQYF
.,TRBV13,TRBJ1-1,CASSPSTGWNTEAFF
.,TRBV15,TRBJ1-2,CATSRAKGTGGYTF
.,TRBV5-1,TRBJ2-3,CASSPQGRTDTQYF
.,TRBV27,TRBJ1-5,CASSFVNQPQHF
few,TRBV10-3,TRBJ1-3,CAISESGTSGNTIYF
.,TRBV21-1,TRBJ2-7,CASSKIDRGHDEQYF
few,TRBV5-1,TRBJ1-6,CASSFSGTGGSPLHF
.,TRBV11-2,TRBJ2-7,CASSLVVSSGGDEQYF
.,TRBV28,TRBJ2-7,CASSLGASGGFHEQYF
.,TRBV28,TRBJ1-5,CASSLSGVGQPQHF
once,TRBV5-5,TRBJ2-1,CASSEPRGAEQFF
.,TRBV5-6,TRBJ1-5,CASSYAGIHQPQHF
once,TRBV6-5,TRBJ2-1,CASSYSNSLSEQFF
.,TRBV28,TRBJ1-6,CASSSLSASYNSPLHF
few,TRBV5-4,TRBJ2-5,CASSLFRGAAGETQYF
few,TRBV6-5,TRBJ2-7,CASSPQRGGEQYF
.,TRBV5-6,TRBJ1-1,CASSPGGRSTEAFF
few,TRBV5-1,TRBJ1-6,CASSSGADNSPLHF
.,TRBV7-8,TRBJ1-2,CASSLATYYGYTF
.,TRBV5-1,TRBJ2-1,CASSLVGPSYNEQFF
.,TRBV6-5,TRBJ1-1,CASSPRVTSNTEAFF
.,TRBV10-3,TRBJ2-6,CAISPGQGDSGANVLTF
once,TRBV23-1,TRBJ1-5,CASSPQGGQPQHF
.,TRBV19,TRBJ1-1,CASRLDTEAFF
.,TRBV10-2,TRBJ1-1,CASSESQGIVDMNTEAFF
once,TRBV11-3,TRBJ2-3,CASSIPGLGGDTQYF
.,TRBV5-1,TRBJ2-5,CASSLAGRETQYF
.,TRBV19,TRBJ1-1,CASTPTEANTEAFF
.,TRBV6-5,TRBJ1-4,CASCRGPATNEKLFF
.,TRBV5-1,TRBJ2-3,CASSLVADVSTDTQYF
once,TRBV7-9,TRBJ1-2,CASSFNSVGLGGYTF
.,TRBV7-2,TRBJ2-1,CASSLVGTSVDEQFF